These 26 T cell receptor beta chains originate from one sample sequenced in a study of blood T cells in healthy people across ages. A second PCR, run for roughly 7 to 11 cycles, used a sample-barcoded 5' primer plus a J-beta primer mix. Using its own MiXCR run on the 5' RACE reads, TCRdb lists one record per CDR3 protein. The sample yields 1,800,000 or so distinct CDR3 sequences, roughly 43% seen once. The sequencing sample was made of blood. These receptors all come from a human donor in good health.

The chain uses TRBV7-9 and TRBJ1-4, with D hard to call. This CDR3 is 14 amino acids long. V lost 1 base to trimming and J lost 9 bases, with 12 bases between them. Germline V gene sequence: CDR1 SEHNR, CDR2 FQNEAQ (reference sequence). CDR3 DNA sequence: TGTGCCAGCAGCTTAGAGGACGGACGCAAAAAACTGTTTTTT. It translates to CASSLEDGRKKLFF.

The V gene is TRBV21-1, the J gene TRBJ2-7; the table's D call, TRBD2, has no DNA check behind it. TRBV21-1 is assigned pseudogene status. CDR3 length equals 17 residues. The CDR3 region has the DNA TGTGCCAGCAGCTCCCCGGGTAGCGCGGGGGGTACCTACGAGCAGTACTTC. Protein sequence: CASSSPGSAGGTYEQYF.

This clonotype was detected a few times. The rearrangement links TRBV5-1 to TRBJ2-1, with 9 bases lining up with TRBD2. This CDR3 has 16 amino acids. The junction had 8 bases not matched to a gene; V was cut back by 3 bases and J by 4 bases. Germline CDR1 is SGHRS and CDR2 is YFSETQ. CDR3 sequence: CASSSGVAGVYNEQFF. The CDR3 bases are TGCGCCAGCAGCTCGGGCGTAGCGGGGGTGTACAATGAGCAGTTCTTC.

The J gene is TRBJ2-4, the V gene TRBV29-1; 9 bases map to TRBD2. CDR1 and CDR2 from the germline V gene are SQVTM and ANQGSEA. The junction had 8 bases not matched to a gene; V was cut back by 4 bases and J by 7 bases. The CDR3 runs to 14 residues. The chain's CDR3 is CSVVVAGGRNIQYF. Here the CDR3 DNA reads TGCAGCGTTGTGGTGGCGGGAGGGCGGAACATTCAGTACTTC.

The CDR3 DNA sequence: TGTGCCAGCAGCCCCTCGGACAGTTTCTACGAGCAGTACTTC. This gives the protein CASSPSDSFYEQYF. This chain uses TRBV7-2 with TRBJ2-4, with a weak D call TRBD1 (6 bases). The tail of the sequence fits TRBJ2-7 better, so the J call may be wrong. Germline CDR1 and CDR2: SGHTA and FQGNSA. The CDR3 has 14 amino acids.

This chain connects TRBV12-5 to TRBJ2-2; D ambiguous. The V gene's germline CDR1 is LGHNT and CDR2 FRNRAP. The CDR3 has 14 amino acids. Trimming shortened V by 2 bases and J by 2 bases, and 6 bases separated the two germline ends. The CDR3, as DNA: TGTGCTAGTGGTTTGTCCCCAAACACCGGGGAGCTGTTTTTT. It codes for CASGLSPNTGELFF.

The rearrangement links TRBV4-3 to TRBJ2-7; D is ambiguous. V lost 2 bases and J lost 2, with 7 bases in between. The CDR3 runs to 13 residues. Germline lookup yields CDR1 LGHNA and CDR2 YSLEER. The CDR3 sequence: CASSQSPPYEQYF. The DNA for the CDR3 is TGCGCCAGCAGCCAATCTCCCCCCTACGAGCAGTACTTC.

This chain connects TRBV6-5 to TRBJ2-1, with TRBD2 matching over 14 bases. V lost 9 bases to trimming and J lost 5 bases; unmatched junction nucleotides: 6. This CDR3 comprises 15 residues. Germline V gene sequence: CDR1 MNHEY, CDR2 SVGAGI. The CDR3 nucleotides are TGTGCCAGTGGGAGACTAGCGGGGGGGCACAATGAGCAGTTCTTC. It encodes CASGRLAGGHNEQFF.

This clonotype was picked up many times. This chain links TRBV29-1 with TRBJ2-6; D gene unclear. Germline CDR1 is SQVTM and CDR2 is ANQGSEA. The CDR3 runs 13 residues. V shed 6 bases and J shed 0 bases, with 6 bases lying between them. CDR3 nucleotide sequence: TGCAGCGTAGAGACCTCTGGGGCCAACGTCCTGACTTTC. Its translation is CSVETSGANVLTF.

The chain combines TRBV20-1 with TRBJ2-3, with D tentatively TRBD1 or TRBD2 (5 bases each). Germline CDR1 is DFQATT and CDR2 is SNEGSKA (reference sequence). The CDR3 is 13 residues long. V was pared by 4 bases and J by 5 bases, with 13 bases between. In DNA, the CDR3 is TGCAGTGCTATTATCGGGGCCCTAGATACGCAGTATTTT. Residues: CSAIIGALDTQYF.

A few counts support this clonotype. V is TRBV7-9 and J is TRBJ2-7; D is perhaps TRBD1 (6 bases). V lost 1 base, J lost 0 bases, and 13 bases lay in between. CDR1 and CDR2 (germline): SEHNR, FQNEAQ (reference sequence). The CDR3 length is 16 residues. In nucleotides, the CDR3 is TGTGCCAGCAGCTTAGTTGCAGGGGCCCACTCCTACGAGCAGTACTTC. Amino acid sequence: CASSLVAGAHSYEQYF. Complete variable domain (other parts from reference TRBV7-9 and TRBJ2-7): DTGVSQNPRHKITKRGQNVTFRCDPISEHNRLYWYRQTLGQGPEFLTYFQNEAQLEKSRLLSDRFSAERPKGSFSTLEIQRTEQGDSAMYLCASSLVAGAHSYEQYFGPGTRLTVT.

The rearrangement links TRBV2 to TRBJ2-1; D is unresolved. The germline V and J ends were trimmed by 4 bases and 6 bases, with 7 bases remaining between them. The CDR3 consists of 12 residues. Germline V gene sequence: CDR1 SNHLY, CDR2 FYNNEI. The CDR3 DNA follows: TGTGCCAGCAGTGCATGGGGCAATGAGCAGTTCTTC. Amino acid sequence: CASSAWGNEQFF.

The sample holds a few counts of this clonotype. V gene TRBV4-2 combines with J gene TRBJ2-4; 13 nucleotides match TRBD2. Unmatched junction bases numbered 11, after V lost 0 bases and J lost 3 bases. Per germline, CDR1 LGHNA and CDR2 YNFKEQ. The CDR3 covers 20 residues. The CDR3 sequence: CASSQEYGGLAGLGKNIQYF. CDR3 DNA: TGTGCCAGCAGCCAAGAATACGGGGGACTAGCGGGGTTAGGCAAAAACATTCAGTACTTC.

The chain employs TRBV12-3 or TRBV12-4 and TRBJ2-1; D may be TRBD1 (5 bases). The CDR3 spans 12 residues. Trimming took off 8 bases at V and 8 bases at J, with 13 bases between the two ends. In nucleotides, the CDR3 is TGTGCCAGCGGTACCAGGGCCGATGAGCAGTTCTTC. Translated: CASGTRADEQFF.

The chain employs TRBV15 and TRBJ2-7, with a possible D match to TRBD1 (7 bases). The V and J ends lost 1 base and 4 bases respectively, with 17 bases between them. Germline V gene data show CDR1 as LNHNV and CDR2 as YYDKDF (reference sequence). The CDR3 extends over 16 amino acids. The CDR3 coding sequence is TGTGCCACCAGCAGAGGTGCGGGACAGAGCGTTTACGAGCAGTACTTC. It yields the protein CATSRGAGQSVYEQYF.

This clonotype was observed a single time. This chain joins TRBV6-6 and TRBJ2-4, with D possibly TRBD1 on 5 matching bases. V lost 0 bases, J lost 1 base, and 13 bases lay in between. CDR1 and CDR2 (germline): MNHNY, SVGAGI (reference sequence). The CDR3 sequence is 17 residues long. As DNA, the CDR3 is TGTGCCAGCAGTTACTCACCACAGGATGGGGCCAAAAACATTCAGTACTTC. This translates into CASSYSPQDGAKNIQYF.

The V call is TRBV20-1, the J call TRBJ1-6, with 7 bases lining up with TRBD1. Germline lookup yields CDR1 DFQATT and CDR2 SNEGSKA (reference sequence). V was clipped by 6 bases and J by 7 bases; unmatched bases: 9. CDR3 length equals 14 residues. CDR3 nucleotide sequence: TGCAGTGCCCAAACTGACAGGGAGAATTCACCCCTCCACTTT. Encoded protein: CSAQTDRENSPLHF.

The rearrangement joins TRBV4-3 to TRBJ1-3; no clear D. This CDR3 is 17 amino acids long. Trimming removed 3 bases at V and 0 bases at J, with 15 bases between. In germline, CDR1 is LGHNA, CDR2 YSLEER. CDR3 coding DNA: TGCGCCAGCAGCCAGGCCCTGTACGAACACTCTGGAAACACCATATATTTT. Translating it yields CASSQALYEHSGNTIYF.

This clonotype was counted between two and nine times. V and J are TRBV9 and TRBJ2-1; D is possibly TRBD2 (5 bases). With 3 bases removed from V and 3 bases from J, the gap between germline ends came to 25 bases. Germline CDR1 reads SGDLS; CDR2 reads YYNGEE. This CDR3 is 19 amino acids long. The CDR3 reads CASSGTGFLIYGDYNEQFF. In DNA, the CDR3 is TGTGCCAGCAGCGGCACGGGGTTTCTAATCTACGGCGACTACAATGAGCAGTTCTTC.

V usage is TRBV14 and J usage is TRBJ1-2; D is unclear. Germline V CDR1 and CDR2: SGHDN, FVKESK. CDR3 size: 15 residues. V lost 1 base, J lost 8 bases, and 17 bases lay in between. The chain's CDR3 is CASSQATRLRGGYTF. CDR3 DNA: TGTGCCAGCAGCCAAGCGACAAGGCTAAGAGGCGGCTACACCTTC.

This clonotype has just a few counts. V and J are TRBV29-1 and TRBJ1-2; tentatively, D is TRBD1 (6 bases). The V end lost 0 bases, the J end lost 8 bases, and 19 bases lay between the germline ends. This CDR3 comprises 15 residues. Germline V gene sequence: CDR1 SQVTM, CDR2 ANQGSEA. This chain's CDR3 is CSVEDYRGPGGGYTF. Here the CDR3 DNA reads TGCAGCGTTGAAGATTACCGGGGTCCCGGGGGCGGCTACACCTTC.

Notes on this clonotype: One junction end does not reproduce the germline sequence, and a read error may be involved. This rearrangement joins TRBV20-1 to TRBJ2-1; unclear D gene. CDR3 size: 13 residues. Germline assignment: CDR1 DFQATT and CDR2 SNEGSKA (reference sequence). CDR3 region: CSASRTSYNERFF. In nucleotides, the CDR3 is TGCAGTGCTAGTAGGACGTCCTACAATGAGCGGTTCTTC.

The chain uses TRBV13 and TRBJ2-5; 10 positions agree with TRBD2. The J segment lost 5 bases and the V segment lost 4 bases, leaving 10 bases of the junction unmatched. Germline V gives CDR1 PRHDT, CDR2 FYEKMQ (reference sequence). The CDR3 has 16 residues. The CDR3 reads CASSYNEAGGPETQYF. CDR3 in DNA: TGTGCCAGCAGCTATAATGAAGCGGGGGGGCCGGAGACCCAGTACTTC.

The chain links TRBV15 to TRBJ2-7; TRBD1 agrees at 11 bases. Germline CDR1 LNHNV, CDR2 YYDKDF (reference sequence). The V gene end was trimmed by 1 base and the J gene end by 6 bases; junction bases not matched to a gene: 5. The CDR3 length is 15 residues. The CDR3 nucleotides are TGTGCCACCAGCAGAGGCGGACAGGGGGCGAGCGAGCAGTACTTC. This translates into CATSRGGQGASEQYF.

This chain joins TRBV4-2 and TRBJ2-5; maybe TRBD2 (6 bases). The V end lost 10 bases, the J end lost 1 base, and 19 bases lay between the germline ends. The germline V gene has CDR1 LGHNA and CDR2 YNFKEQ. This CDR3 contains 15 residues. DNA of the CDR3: TGTGCCACCGGGGGAGGAGAGGACTTCCAAGAGACCCAGTACTTC. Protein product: CATGGGEDFQETQYF.

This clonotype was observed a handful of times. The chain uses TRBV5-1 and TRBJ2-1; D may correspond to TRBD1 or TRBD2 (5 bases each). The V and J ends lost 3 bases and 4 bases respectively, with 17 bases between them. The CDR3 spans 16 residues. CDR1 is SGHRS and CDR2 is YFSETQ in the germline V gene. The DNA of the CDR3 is TGCGCCAGCAGCTGGAGAGGGACCGGGGCATACAATGAGCAGTTCTTC. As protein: CASSWRGTGAYNEQFF.